Described below is a single T cell receptor (beta chain) sequence and its context. Antigen unknown. The CDR3 runs to 15 residues. Per germline, CDR1 MNHEY and CDR2 SVGAGI. The ends were cut back, 6 bases at V and 2 bases at J, with 14 bases in the middle. These data originate in a study of regulatory and conventional T cells in RAG deficiency. Clones were sequenced by immunoSEQ multiplex PCR, and TCRdb holds only the in-frame ones, with some missing. The sample has 6,000 to 8,000 clones; roughly four fifths are singletons. Study-level points and caveats: In Omenn syndrome, Treg and Tconv repertoires overlapped >85%. Omenn syndrome and CID/AS patients had approximately 91-fold fewer unique Treg TCR beta sequences, versus approximately 10-fold elsewhere.

These data were also filed under a second study, of regulatory T cells. As reported in that work: Amplification used 52 TRBV primers and 13 TRBJ primers. Regulatory T cells showed the strongest V-J pair restriction and V/J gene skewing among patient repertoires.

The sequenced sample consisted of CD8+ T cells sorted from blood. This receptor was taken from a human donor in good health. The V gene is TRBV6-5, the J gene TRBJ1-3; a weak D match, TRBD1 (6 bases). CDR3 protein: CASSERGVTGNTIYF. DNA of the CDR3: TGTGCCAGCAGCGAGAGGGGGGTAACTGGAAACACCATATATTTT.